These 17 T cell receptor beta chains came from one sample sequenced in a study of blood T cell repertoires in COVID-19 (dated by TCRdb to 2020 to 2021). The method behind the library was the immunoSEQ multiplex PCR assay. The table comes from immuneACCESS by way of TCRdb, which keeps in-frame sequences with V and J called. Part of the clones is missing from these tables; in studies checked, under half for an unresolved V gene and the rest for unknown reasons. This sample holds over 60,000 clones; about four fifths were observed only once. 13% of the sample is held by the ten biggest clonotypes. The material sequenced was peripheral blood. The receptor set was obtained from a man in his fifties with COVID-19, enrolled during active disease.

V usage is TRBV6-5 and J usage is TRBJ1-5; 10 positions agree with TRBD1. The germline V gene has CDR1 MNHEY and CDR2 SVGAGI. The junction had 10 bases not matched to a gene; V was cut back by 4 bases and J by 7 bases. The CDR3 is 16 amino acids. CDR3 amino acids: CASSSLTGTGDQPQHF. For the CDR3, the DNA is TGTGCCAGCAGTTCCCTCACCGGGACAGGGGACCAGCCCCAGCATTTT.

The CDR3 nucleotides are TGTGCCAGCAGCGTACAAGCGGGGGGGACAGATACGCAGTATTTT. Amino acid sequence: CASSVQAGGTDTQYF. The chain joins TRBV9 to TRBJ2-3, with 10 bases aligning to TRBD2. The V gene's germline CDR1 is SGDLS and CDR2 YYNGEE. The CDR3 spans 15 residues. V was pared by 1 base and J by 3 bases, with 2 bases of the junction left unmatched.

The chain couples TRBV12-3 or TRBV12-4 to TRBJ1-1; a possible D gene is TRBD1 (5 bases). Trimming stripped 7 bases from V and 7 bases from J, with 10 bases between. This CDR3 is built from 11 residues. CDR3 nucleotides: TGTGCCAGCAACCGACAGAATGAAGCTTTCTTT. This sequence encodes CASNRQNEAFF.

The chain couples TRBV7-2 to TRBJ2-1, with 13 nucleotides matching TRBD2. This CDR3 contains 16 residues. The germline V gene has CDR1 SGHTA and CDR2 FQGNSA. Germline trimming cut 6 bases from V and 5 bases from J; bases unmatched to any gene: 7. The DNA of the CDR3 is TGTGCCAGCAGACGACGACTAGCGGGGGGAGACAATGAGCAGTTCTTC. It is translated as CASRRRLAGGDNEQFF.

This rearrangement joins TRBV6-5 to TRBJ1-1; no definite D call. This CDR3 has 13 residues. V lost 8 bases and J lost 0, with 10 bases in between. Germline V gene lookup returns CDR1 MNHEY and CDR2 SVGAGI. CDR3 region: CASGRGMNTEAFF. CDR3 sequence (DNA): TGTGCCAGCGGGAGAGGGATGAACACTGAAGCTTTCTTT.

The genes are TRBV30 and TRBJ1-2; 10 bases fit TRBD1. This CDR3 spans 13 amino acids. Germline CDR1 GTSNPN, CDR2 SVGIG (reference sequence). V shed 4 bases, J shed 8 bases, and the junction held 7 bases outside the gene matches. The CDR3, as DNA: TGTGCCTGGAATCTGGGACAGGGGCGCGGCTACACCTTC. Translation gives CAWNLGQGRGYTF.

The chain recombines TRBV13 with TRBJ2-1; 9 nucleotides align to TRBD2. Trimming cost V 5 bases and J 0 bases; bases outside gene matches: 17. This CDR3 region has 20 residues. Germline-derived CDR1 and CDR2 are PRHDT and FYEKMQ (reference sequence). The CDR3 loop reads CASSPSSDTSSGDSYNEQFF. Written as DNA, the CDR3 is TGTGCCAGCAGCCCATCATCTGATACATCTAGCGGGGACTCCTACAATGAGCAGTTCTTC.

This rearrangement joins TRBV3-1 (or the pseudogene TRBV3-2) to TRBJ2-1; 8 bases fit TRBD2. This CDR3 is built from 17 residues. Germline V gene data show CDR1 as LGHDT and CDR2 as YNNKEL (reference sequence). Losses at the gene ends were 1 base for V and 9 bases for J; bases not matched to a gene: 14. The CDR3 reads CASSQVIRGGPSPEQFF. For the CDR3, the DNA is TGTGCCAGCAGCCAAGTTATCCGCGGGGGGCCCTCCCCTGAGCAGTTCTTC.

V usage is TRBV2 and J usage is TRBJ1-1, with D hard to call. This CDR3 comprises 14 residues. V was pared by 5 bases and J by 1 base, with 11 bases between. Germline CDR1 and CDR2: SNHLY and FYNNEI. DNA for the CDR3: TGTGCCAGCAGTCTCGGGGAGGGGAACACTGAAGCTTTCTTT. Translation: CASSLGEGNTEAFF. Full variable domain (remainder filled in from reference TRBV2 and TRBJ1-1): EPEVTQTPSHQVTQMGQEVILRCVPISNHLYFYWYRQILGQKVEFLVSFYNNEISEKSEIFDDQFSVERPDGSNFTLKIRSTKLEDSAMYFCASSLGEGNTEAFFGQGTRLTVV.

The CDR3 region is CAIRATGESHEQYF. For the CDR3, the DNA is TGTGCCATCAGGGCGACAGGGGAATCGCACGAGCAGTACTTC. V is TRBV10-3 and J is TRBJ2-7, with TRBD1 identical over 8 bases. J lost 5 bases, V lost 6 bases, and 9 bases had no gene match. Germline assignment: CDR1 ENHRY and CDR2 SYGVKD. The CDR3 extends over 14 amino acids.

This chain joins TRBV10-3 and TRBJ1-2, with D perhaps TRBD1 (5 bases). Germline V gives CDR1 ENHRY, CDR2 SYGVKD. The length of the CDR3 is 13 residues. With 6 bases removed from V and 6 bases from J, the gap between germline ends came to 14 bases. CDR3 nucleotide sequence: TGTGCCATCAGGATCAGGGATTACGATGGCTACACCTTC. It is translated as CAIRIRDYDGYTF.

The CDR3 sequence: CATSLGGNTGELFF. CDR3 DNA sequence: TGTGCCACCAGTTTAGGAGGGAACACCGGGGAGCTGTTTTTT. The chain uses TRBV15 and TRBJ2-2, with a weak D call TRBD2 (5 bases). Trimming took 6 bases from V and 1 from J, leaving 9 bases between them. CDR3 length: 14 residues. Per germline, CDR1 LNHNV and CDR2 YYDKDF (reference sequence).

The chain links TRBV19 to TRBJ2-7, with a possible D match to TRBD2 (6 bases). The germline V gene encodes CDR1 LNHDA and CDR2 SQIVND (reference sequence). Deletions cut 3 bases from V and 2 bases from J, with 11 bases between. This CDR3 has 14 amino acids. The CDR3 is CASSMSGGAYEQYF. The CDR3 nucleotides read TGTGCCAGTAGTATGTCGGGCGGGGCCTACGAGCAGTACTTC.

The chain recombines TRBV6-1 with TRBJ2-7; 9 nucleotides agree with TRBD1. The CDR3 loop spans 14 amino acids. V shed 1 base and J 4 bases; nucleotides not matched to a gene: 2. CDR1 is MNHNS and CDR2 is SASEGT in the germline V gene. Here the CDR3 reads CASSEGTGEYEQYF. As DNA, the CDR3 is TGTGCCAGCAGTGAAGGGACAGGGGAATACGAGCAGTACTTC.

The CDR3 sequence is CASSWGQGLEKLFF. The CDR3 DNA sequence: TGTGCCAGCAGTTGGGGACAGGGATTAGAAAAACTGTTTTTT. The chain uses TRBV27 and TRBJ1-4; TRBD1 aligns across 9 bases. CDR1 and CDR2 from the germline V gene are MNHEY and SMNVEV (reference sequence). The CDR3 runs 14 residues. The trim removed 4 bases at V and 8 bases at J, leaving 5 bases unmatched.

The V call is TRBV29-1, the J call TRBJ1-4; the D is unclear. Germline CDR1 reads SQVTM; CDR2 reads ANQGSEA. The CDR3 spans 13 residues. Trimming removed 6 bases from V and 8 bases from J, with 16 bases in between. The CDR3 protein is CSVIWGTREKLFF. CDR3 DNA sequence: TGCAGCGTGATCTGGGGTACTAGGGAAAAACTGTTTTTT.

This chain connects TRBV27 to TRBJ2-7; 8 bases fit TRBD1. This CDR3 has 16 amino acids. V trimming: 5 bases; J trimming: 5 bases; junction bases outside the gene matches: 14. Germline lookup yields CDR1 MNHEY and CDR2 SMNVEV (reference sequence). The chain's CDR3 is CASSRGAAGGEDEQYF. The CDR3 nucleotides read TGTGCCAGCAGTCGCGGGGCGGCAGGGGGCGAGGACGAGCAGTACTTC.